Following are 10 T cell receptor beta chains from one sample sequenced in a study of blood T cell repertoires in COVID-19. Using immunoSEQ multiplex PCR, the repertoire was profiled, and TCRdb retains in-frame clones only, with some absent. The sample includes about 140,000 clones, less than 85% seen only once; the top ten take approximately 6.1%. Sequenced: peripheral blood. These receptors came from a human donor in a cohort sampled during active COVID-19.

The V call is TRBV5-6, the J call TRBJ1-2, with 10 positions matching TRBD1. The J segment lost 8 bases and the V segment lost 2 bases, leaving 12 bases of the junction unmatched. This CDR3 contains 16 residues. Germline CDR1 and CDR2: SGHDT and YYEEEE. The CDR3 DNA sequence: TGTGCCAGCAGCTTCGACGCGGGACAGGGGAGCAGCGGCTACACCTTC. This codes for CASSFDAGQGSSGYTF.

Here the CDR3 DNA reads TGTGCCAGCAGTTACTTCGCAGGGAACACTGAAGCTTTCTTT. This codes for CASSYFAGNTEAFF. The rearrangement uses TRBV6-5 and TRBJ1-1; D uncertain. V was trimmed by 1 base and J by 1 base, leaving 7 bases between them. Germline lookup yields CDR1 MNHEY and CDR2 SVGAGI. There are 14 residues in the CDR3.

The rearrangement links TRBV5-8 to TRBJ1-2; no firm D call. The germline V and J ends were trimmed by 0 bases and 4 bases, with 7 bases remaining between them. The CDR3 consists of 13 residues. The germline CDR1 and CDR2 sequences are SGHTS and YDEGEE. CDR3 protein: CASSLERSYGYTF. The DNA of the CDR3 is TGTGCCAGCAGCTTGGAGCGGTCCTATGGCTACACCTTC.

V is TRBV6-5 and J is TRBJ2-5, with 11 bases lining up with TRBD2. The germline V gene encodes CDR1 MNHEY and CDR2 SVGAGI. V gave up 11 bases and J gave up 5 bases; unmatched junction bases: 7. The length of the CDR3 is 13 residues. CDR3: CAGRLAGRETQYF. The CDR3 region has the DNA TGTGCCGGCCGACTAGCGGGAAGGGAGACCCAGTACTTC.

The DNA of the CDR3 is TGTGCCAGCAGCTTGTCCGGGACTCCTCAAGAGACCCAGTACTTC. Translating it yields CASSLSGTPQETQYF. The V and J genes are TRBV11-3 and TRBJ2-5; the D gene is possibly TRBD2 (6 bases). CDR3 size: 15 residues. Germline CDR1 reads SGHNT; CDR2 reads YENEEA. With 3 bases removed from V and 2 bases from J, the gap between germline ends came to 13 bases.

The chain couples TRBV5-1 to TRBJ2-5; weak D call: TRBD2 (5 bases). The CDR3 is 14 residues long. Germline V CDR1 and CDR2: SGHRS, YFSETQ. Trimming removed 2 bases at V and 2 bases at J, with 10 bases between. In DNA form, the CDR3 reads TGCGCCAGCAGCTTCGGACTGACACAAGAGACCCAGTACTTC. This sequence encodes CASSFGLTQETQYF.

This rearrangement joins TRBV4-1 to TRBJ1-6; D is perhaps TRBD1 (5 bases). Germline V gene data show CDR1 as MGHRA and CDR2 as YSYEKL. V lost 3 bases to trimming and J lost 10 bases, with 16 bases between them. The CDR3 is 15 amino acids. CDR3: CASSHGRVSGSPLHF. The CDR3, as DNA: TGCGCCAGCAGCCATGGCAGGGTTTCAGGGTCACCCCTCCACTTT.

The gene calls are TRBV2 and TRBJ2-1, with 8 nucleotides matching TRBD2. CDR3 size: 13 residues. Germline V gene lookup returns CDR1 SNHLY and CDR2 FYNNEI. Losses at the gene ends were 9 bases for V and 9 bases for J; bases not matched to a gene: 10. The CDR3 spells CARRTGGQGEQFF. CDR3 nucleotides: TGTGCCAGAAGGACGGGGGGGCAGGGTGAGCAGTTCTTC.

This chain uses TRBV3-1 (or the pseudogene TRBV3-2) with TRBJ2-2; weak D call: TRBD1 (6 bases). V was trimmed by 0 bases and J by 0 bases, leaving 11 bases between them. This CDR3 contains 17 residues. Per the germline V gene, CDR1 is LGHDT and CDR2 is YNNKEL (reference sequence). CDR3 sequence: CASSQDWGHANTGELFF. CDR3 nucleotides: TGTGCCAGCAGCCAAGATTGGGGACACGCGAACACCGGGGAGCTGTTTTTT.

This clone was seen only once. This rearrangement joins TRBV19 to TRBJ1-3, with 7 nucleotides matching TRBD1. This CDR3 comprises 14 residues. V trimming: 5 bases; J trimming: 4 bases; junction bases outside the gene matches: 5. Germline V CDR1 and CDR2: LNHDA, SQIVND (reference sequence). CDR3 amino acids: CASSEGAWGNTIYF. As DNA, the CDR3 is TGTGCCAGTAGTGAGGGGGCCTGGGGAAACACCATATATTTT.